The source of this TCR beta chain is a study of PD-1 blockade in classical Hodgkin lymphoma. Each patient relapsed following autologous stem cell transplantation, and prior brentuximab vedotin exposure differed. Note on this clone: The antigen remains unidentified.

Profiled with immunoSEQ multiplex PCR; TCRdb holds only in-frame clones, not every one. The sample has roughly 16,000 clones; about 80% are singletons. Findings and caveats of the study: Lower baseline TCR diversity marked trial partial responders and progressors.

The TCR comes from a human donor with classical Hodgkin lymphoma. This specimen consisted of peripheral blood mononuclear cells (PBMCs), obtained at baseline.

CDR3 in amino acids: CASTSFGQGAGEQYF. CDR3 nucleotide sequence: TGTGCCAGCACCTCCTTCGGACAGGGGGCCGGCGAGCAGTACTTC. The gene calls are TRBV28 and TRBJ2-7; TRBD1 matches at 11 bases. This CDR3 region has 15 residues. Germline trimming cut 7 bases from V and 6 bases from J; bases unmatched to any gene: 11. Germline values: CDR1 MDHEN, CDR2 SYDVKM.